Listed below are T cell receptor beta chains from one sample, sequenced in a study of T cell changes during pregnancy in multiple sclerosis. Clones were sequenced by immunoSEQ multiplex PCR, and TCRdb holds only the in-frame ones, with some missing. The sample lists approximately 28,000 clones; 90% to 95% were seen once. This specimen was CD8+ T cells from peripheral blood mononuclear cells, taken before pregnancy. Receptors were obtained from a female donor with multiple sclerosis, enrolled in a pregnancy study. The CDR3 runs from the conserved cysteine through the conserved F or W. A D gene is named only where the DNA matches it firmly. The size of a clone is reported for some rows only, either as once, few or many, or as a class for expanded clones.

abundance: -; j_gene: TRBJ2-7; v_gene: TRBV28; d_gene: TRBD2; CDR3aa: CASRLEREATYEQYF; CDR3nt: TGTGCCAGCAGGCTTGAGCGGGAGGCCACCTACGAGCAGTACTTC
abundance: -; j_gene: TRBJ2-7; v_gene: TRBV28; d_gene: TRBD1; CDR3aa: CLTRGLQGAYEQYF; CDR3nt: TGTCTTACTAGGGGCCTACAGGGGGCCTACGAGCAGTACTTC
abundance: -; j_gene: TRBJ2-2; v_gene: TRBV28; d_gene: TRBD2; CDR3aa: CASSYEGLAGTGELFF; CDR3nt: TGTGCCAGCAGTTACGAGGGACTAGCGGGGACCGGGGAGCTGTTTTTT
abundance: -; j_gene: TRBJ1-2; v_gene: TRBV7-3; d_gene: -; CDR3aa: CASSPLGGHDYGYTF; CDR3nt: TGTGCCAGCAGTCCTCTGGGGGGGCATGACTATGGCTACACCTTC
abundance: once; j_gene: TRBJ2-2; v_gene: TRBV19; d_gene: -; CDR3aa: CASSIGTGSTGELFF; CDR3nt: TGTGCCAGTAGTATTGGTACAGGGAGCACCGGGGAGCTGTTTTTT
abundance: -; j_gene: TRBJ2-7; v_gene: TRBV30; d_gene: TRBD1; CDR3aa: CAWSVGQGLEQYF; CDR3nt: TGTGCCTGGAGTGTAGGACAGGGATTAGAGCAGTACTTC
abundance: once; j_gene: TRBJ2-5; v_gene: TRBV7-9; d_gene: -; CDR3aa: CASTSFAPGTQYF; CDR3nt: TGTGCCAGCACCTCCTTTGCCCCGGGGACCCAGTACTTC
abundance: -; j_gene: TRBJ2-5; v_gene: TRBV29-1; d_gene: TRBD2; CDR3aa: CSVEDLASGPTEQYF; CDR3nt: TGCAGCGTTGAAGATTTGGCTAGCGGGCCCACAGAGCAGTACTTC
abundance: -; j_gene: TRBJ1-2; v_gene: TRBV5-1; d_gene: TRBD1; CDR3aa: CASTSPLTGSVENGYTF; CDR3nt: TGCGCCAGCACCTCCCCATTGACAGGGTCAGTGGAGAATGGCTACACCTTC
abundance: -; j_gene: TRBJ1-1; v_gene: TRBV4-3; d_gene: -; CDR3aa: CASSQDSVSEAFF; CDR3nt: TGCGCCAGCAGCCAAGATTCGGTCTCTGAAGCTTTCTTT
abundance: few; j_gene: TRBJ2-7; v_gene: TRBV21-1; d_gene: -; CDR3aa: CASSPWTSGSPSYEQYF; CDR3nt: TGTGCCAGCAGCCCTTGGACTAGCGGGAGTCCCTCCTACGAGCAGTACTTC
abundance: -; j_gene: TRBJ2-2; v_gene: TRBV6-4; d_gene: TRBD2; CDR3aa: CASAVSGGANTGELFF; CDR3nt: TGTGCCAGCGCTGTTAGCGGGGGGGCGAACACCGGGGAGCTGTTTTTT
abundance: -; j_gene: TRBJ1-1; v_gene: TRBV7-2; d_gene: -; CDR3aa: CASSLITGDTEAFF; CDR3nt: TGTGCCAGCAGCTTAATAACGGGGGACACTGAAGCTTTCTTT
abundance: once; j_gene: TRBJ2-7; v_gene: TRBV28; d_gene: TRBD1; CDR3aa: CASSFGQGAVYEQYF; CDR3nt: TGTGCCAGCAGTTTCGGACAGGGGGCGGTCTACGAGCAGTACTTC